The 8 T cell receptor beta chains given below trace back to one sample, sequenced in a study of T cell responses to AZD1222 COVID-19 vaccine (dated by TCRdb to the early 2020s). The receptor library was made with the immunoSEQ multiplex PCR assay. Sourced from immuneACCESS, this table was stored by TCRdb with only in-frame sequences that have V and J called. A share of the clones is absent; for the studies checked, an unresolved V gene accounts for under half, and the remainder has no known explanation. This sample lists about 150,000 clones; roughly 91% were detected once. The top ten clones comprise roughly 2% of the sample. Explained via the paper, the time point label denotes: baseline before first vaccination. This specimen consisted of peripheral blood, obtained on day 0 of AZD1222 vaccination. These receptors all stem from an adult in good health.

The gene calls are TRBV9 and TRBJ1-5; D is perhaps TRBD1 (6 bases). CDR3 length: 15 residues. Germline V gives CDR1 SGDLS, CDR2 YYNGEE. Trimming left V 0 bases short and J 4 bases short, with 11 bases between. The CDR3 DNA reads as TGTGCCAGCAGCGTAGACGGGACACGGAATCAGCCCCAGCATTTT. It is translated as CASSVDGTRNQPQHF.

This chain connects TRBV5-1 to TRBJ1-1, with 9 bases lining up with TRBD1. CDR1 is SGHRS, CDR2 YFSETQ, per germline. The V and J ends lost 3 bases and 3 bases, in that order; junction bases with no gene match: 9. The CDR3 loop spans 16 amino acids. The CDR3 coding sequence is TGCGCCAGCAGCTCCGACAGGGGGAACGCTTACACTGAAGCTTTCTTT. Its protein product is CASSSDRGNAYTEAFF.

This chain joins TRBV6-6 and TRBJ1-2; 8 bases align to TRBD1. Trimming removed 5 bases from V and 7 bases from J; junction bases left unmatched: 6. CDR3 length: 13 residues. In germline, CDR1 is MNHNY, CDR2 SVGAGI (reference sequence). The CDR3 protein is CASSPGQGVGYTF. CDR3 sequence (DNA): TGTGCCAGCAGTCCAGGACAGGGAGTTGGCTACACCTTC.

J is TRBJ2-7 and V is TRBV18, with D tentatively TRBD1 (6 bases). Germline lookup yields CDR1 KGHSH and CDR2 LQKENI. V gave up 2 bases and J gave up 1 base, with 9 bases separating them. This CDR3 is 14 amino acids long. This CDR3 is CASSPGQGSYEQYF. CDR3 DNA: TGTGCCAGCTCACCAGGCCAGGGGTCCTACGAGCAGTACTTC.

The chain is built from TRBV18 and TRBJ2-1; TRBD2 matches 10 bases. The V gene end was trimmed by 5 bases and the J gene end by 1 base; junction bases not matched to a gene: 8. Germline V CDR1 and CDR2: KGHSH, LQKENI. The CDR3 totals 17 residues. The CDR3 sequence: CASSESLAGGSYNEQFF. CDR3 bases: TGTGCCAGCTCAGAAAGTTTAGCGGGAGGTTCCTACAATGAGCAGTTCTTC. The variable domain in full, with the rest retrieved from reference TRBV18 and TRBJ2-1, is NAGVMQNPRHLVRRRGQEARLRCSPMKGHSHVYWYRQLPEEGLKFMVYLQKENIIDESGMPKERFSAEFPKEGPSILRIQQVVRGDSAAYFCASSESLAGGSYNEQFFGPGTRLTVL.

The rearrangement links TRBV7-9 to TRBJ2-7; 9 bases match TRBD1. J lost 1 base, V lost 3 bases, and 10 bases had no gene match. The CDR3 totals 17 residues. Germline values: CDR1 SEHNR, CDR2 FQNEAQ (reference sequence). CDR3 coding DNA: TGTGCCAGCAGCTTTCCGGGACAGGGTAGAAGATCCTACGAGCAGTACTTC. Amino acids: CASSFPGQGRRSYEQYF.

This clone came up once. The chain couples TRBV2 to TRBJ1-2, with D unresolved. CDR1 and CDR2 (germline): SNHLY, FYNNEI. V lost 7 bases, J lost 7 bases, and 10 bases lay in between. This CDR3 has 11 residues. The CDR3 is CASKGMVGYTF. CDR3 nucleotide sequence: TGTGCCAGCAAGGGTATGGTTGGCTACACCTTC.

The J gene is TRBJ1-1, the V gene TRBV7-9; D gene ambiguous. CDR1 and CDR2 from the germline V gene are SEHNR and FQNEAQ (reference sequence). This CDR3 contains 11 residues. V was cut by 5 bases and J by 7 bases, with 8 bases left in between. The CDR3 is CASSVQIEAFF. The CDR3 DNA is TGTGCCAGCAGCGTTCAGATTGAAGCTTTCTTT.